This T cell receptor beta chain was retrieved from a study of blood T cells in healthy people across ages. Using a J-beta primer mix together with a sample-barcoded 5' primer, a second PCR was run for roughly 7 to 12 cycles. MiXCR, run by TCRdb on the 5' RACE reads, gives a single entry per CDR3 protein. The sample has approximately 760,000 distinct CDR3 sequences, roughly 25% seen once; the top ten hold more than 8%. The germline CDR1 and CDR2 sequences are MGHRA and YSYEKL. Losses at the gene ends were 0 bases for V and 5 bases for J; bases not matched to a gene: 6. The CDR3 has 15 residues. This same sample was also part of a study on T cells of mothers and their children. That work adds: Slightly higher but non-significant overlap marked related mother-child pairs versus unrelated pairs.

J is TRBJ1-2 and V is TRBV4-1; 7 nucleotides match TRBD1. The source is a boy between 10 and 17 years old in good health. Sequencing was performed on blood. The CDR3 DNA follows: TGCGCCAGCAGCCAAGAAACAAGGACAGGTTATGGCTACACCTTC. Its protein product is CASSQETRTGYGYTF.